The next 7 T cell receptor beta chains were all read from a single sample in a study of blood T cell repertoires in COVID-19. Method: immunoSEQ multiplex PCR; TCRdb's copy keeps in-frame clones and lacks some. The sample lists approximately 450,000 clones; roughly nine tenths were seen once. The sequenced sample consisted of PBMCs or T cells enriched from blood (not recorded which). These receptors were obtained from a man aged 30 to 39 who had recovered from COVID-19.

This chain uses TRBV10-2 with TRBJ2-7, with TRBD2 matching 9 bases. The CDR3 length is 15 residues. Germline CDR1 and CDR2: WSHSY and SAAADI. Trimming took 3 bases from V and 2 from J; bases not matched to a gene: 5. CDR3 region: CASSDELAGAYEQYF. CDR3 coding DNA: TGCGCCAGCAGTGATGAGTTAGCGGGGGCCTACGAGCAGTACTTC.

The rearrangement joins TRBV5-8 to TRBJ2-4, with unresolved D. CDR1 is SGHTS, CDR2 YDEGEE, per germline. CDR3 length: 11 residues. The V gene lost 4 bases and the J gene lost 6 bases, with 5 bases spanning the gap. The CDR3 protein is CASSVINIQYF. The CDR3 coding sequence is TGTGCCAGCAGCGTAATAAACATTCAGTACTTC. The complete variable domain, with remaining parts taken from reference TRBV5-8 and TRBJ2-4, reads EAGVTQSPTHLIKTRGQQATLRCSPISGHTSVYWYQQALGLGLQFLLWYDEGEERNRGNFPPRFSGRQFPNYSSELNVNALELEDSALYLCASSVINIQYFGAGTRLSVL.

The rearrangement joins TRBV18 to TRBJ1-1; no clear D. CDR1 is KGHSH and CDR2 is LQKENI in the germline V gene. With 0 bases removed from V and 3 bases from J, the gap between germline ends came to 5 bases. The CDR3 loop spans 13 amino acids. CDR3 sequence: CASSPPSYTEAFF. In DNA form, the CDR3 reads TGTGCCAGCTCACCACCGTCCTACACTGAAGCTTTCTTT.

The chain couples TRBV28 to TRBJ2-4, with 11 positions matching TRBD2. The CDR3 spans 18 residues. Trimming took 3 bases from V and 10 from J; bases not matched to a gene: 17. Germline V gives CDR1 MDHEN, CDR2 SYDVKM. CDR3 protein: CASSLIGTSGALGGIQYF. Here the CDR3 DNA reads TGTGCCAGCAGTTTGATTGGGACTAGCGGAGCCCTCGGGGGGATTCAGTACTTC.

The chain employs TRBV27 and TRBJ2-2; D perhaps matches TRBD2 (6 bases). There are 14 residues in the CDR3. The germline V gene has CDR1 MNHEY and CDR2 SMNVEV (reference sequence). Deletions cut 1 base from V and 9 bases from J, with 12 bases between. CDR3 residues: CASSLLGGGRELFF. The CDR3 DNA reads TGTGCCAGCAGTTTATTGGGGGGAGGACGGGAGCTGTTTTTT.

The chain has TRBV10-1 and TRBJ2-3; D possibly corresponds to TRBD2 (5 bases). The CDR3 consists of 14 residues. Between the trimmed V and J ends, which lost 6 bases and 2 bases, there was a span of 12 bases. Germline-derived CDR1 and CDR2 are WNHNN and SYGVQD (reference sequence). CDR3 amino acids: CASRKFRDTDTQYF. The CDR3 nucleotides are TGCGCCAGCAGGAAATTCCGGGACACAGATACGCAGTATTTT.

The rearrangement uses TRBV11-2 and TRBJ2-5, with unresolved D. Trimming took 5 bases from V and 2 from J, leaving 12 bases between them. Germline values: CDR1 SGHAT, CDR2 FQNNGV. The CDR3 extends over 14 amino acids. The CDR3 loop is CASSRQVVQETQYF. The CDR3 bases are TGTGCCAGCAGCCGTCAGGTGGTACAAGAGACCCAGTACTTC.